This entry lists 3 T cell receptor beta chains sequenced from one sample in a study of graft-versus-host responses after intestinal transplantation. TCRdb's table, derived via immunoSEQ multiplex PCR, lists solely in-frame clones and lacks some. Of roughly 73,000 clones listed, roughly 91% are singletons. Antigens for these TCRs are unknown. Sequencing used unstimulated CD8+ T cells sorted from spleen or lymph node cells, obtained before transplant. The receptor set was obtained from a human donor who was the organ donor for an intestinal transplant.

This rearrangement joins TRBV4-2 to TRBJ1-4; 7 nucleotides line up with TRBD1. V trimming: 0 bases; J trimming: 8 bases; junction bases outside the gene matches: 9. This CDR3 has 16 amino acids. Germline CDR1 is LGHNA and CDR2 is YNFKEQ. The CDR3 coding sequence is TGTGCCAGCAGCCAAGATGGGTCAGGGGGAGGCGAAAAACTGTTTTTT. It codes for CASSQDGSGGGEKLFF.

This rearrangement joins TRBV5-7 to TRBJ2-3, with 8 bases matching TRBD2. TRBV5-7 is given ORF status, its function remaining uncertain. Trimming at V came to 1 base and at J to 1 base, leaving 5 bases not matched to a gene. This CDR3 contains 16 residues. The CDR3 loop reads CASSLLRGARTDTQYF. The DNA of the CDR3 is TGTGCCAGCAGCTTGTTGCGGGGGGCTCGCACAGATACGCAGTATTTT.

The CDR3, as DNA: TGTGCCAGCAGTCCCGGGTCGGGGGAGACCCAGTACTTC. This codes for CASSPGSGETQYF. The chain employs TRBV27 and TRBJ2-5; D is possibly TRBD2 (5 bases). Germline V gene data show CDR1 as MNHEY and CDR2 as SMNVEV (reference sequence). CDR3 length: 13 residues. Trimming cost V 5 bases and J 5 bases, with 12 bases left between them.